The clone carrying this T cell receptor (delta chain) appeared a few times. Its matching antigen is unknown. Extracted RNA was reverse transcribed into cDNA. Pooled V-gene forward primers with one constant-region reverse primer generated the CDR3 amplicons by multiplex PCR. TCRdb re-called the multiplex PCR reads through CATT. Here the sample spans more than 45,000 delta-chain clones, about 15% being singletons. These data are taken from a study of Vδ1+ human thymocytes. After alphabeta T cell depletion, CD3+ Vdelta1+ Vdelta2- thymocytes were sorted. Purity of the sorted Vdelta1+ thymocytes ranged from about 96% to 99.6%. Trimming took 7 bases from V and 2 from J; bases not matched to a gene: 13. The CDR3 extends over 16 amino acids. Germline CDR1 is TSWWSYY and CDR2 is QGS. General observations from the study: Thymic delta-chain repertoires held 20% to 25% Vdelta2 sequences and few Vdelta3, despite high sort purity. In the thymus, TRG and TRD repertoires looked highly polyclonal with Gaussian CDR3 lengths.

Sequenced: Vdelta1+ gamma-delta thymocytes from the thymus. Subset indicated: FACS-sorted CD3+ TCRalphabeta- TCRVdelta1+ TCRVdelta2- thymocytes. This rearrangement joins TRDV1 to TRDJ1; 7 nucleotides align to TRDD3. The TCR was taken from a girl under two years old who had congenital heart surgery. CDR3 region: CALARRGIHLTDKLIF. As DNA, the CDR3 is TGTGCTCTTGCACGACGGGGGATCCACCTGACCGATAAACTCATCTTT.